The following is a T cell receptor (beta chain) sequence with its context. Antigen unknown. This CDR3 spans 15 amino acids. Germline V gene data show CDR1 as KGHSH and CDR2 as LQKENI. Trimming cost V 3 bases and J 3 bases, with 14 bases left between them. This sample was included in a study of beta chain features in type 1 diabetes. Points from the study as a whole: Type 1 diabetes patients showed a moderate but significant shortening of TCRB CDR3s in all four CD4+ subsets.

What was sequenced were expressed TCRB transcripts, since all of the isolated RNA had been reverse transcribed. Libraries were prepared by immunoSEQ multiplex PCR; TCRdb keeps only in-frame clonotypes and omits some of them. The repertoire includes some 25,000 clones, less than 70% of them detected once, and roughly 1.5% sits in the top ten. The chain couples TRBV18 to TRBJ1-2, with TRBD1 as a possible D gene (6 bases). The clonotype was recovered from a woman aged 18-29 years with type 1 diabetes. The sample was Tregs from blood. CDR3 nucleotides: TGTGCCAGCTCACCTGGGGCAGGGGTCCACTATGGCTACACCTTC. Protein: CASSPGAGVHYGYTF.